The 16 T cell receptor beta chains listed next were all sequenced from one sample in a study of T cell responses to AZD1222 COVID-19 vaccine. Clones were read by immunoSEQ multiplex PCR, and TCRdb kept only the in-frame ones, dropping some. The sample has roughly 200,000 clones, approximately 91% seen once. Source: peripheral blood, taken 28 days after the second AZD1222 dose. The receptor set was obtained from an adult who received the AZD1222 COVID-19 vaccine.

The chain recombines TRBV30 with TRBJ2-7; D not certain. The V gene lost 4 bases and the J gene lost 3 bases, with 16 bases spanning the gap. The CDR3 length is 14 residues. Per the germline V gene, CDR1 is GTSNPN and CDR2 is SVGIG (reference sequence). This CDR3 is CAWTPSGSHYEQYF. CDR3 nucleotide sequence: TGTGCCTGGACCCCTTCCGGTTCCCACTACGAGCAGTACTTC.

The rearrangement joins TRBV14 to TRBJ2-6; D may match TRBD1 or TRBD2 (5 bases each). This CDR3 has 17 residues. V was clipped by 0 bases and J by 1 base, with 10 bases between them. Looked up from germline, CDR1 is SGHDN and CDR2 is FVKESK. The CDR3, as DNA: TGTGCCAGCAGCCAAGAATCGGGGCTTTCTGGGGCCAACGTCCTGACTTTC. Translated, it gives CASSQESGLSGANVLTF.

The chain combines TRBV18 with TRBJ2-6; TRBD1 is a possible D gene (5 bases). Trimming stripped 1 base from V and 3 bases from J, with 10 bases between. There are 16 residues in the CDR3. In germline, CDR1 is KGHSH, CDR2 LQKENI. The CDR3 here is CASSPRSQVGANVLTF. DNA of the CDR3: TGTGCCAGCTCACCACGGTCACAGGTTGGGGCCAACGTCCTGACTTTC.

This sequence joins TRBV7-2 and TRBJ2-7, with D uncertain. V lost 3 bases to trimming and J lost 2 bases, with 14 bases between them. This CDR3 is 15 amino acids long. Germline CDR1 reads SGHTA; CDR2 reads FQGNSA. In nucleotides, the CDR3 is TGTGCCAGCAGCTTTGGAACCGTCCTCCCCTACGAGCAGTACTTC. Translated, it gives CASSFGTVLPYEQYF.

The V call is TRBV28, the J call TRBJ2-5; 10 nucleotides agree with TRBD2. V dropped 3 bases and J dropped 7; count of bases not matched to a gene: 14. This CDR3 region has 17 residues. Germline V gene sequence: CDR1 MDHEN, CDR2 SYDVKM. The CDR3 coding sequence is TGTGCCAGCAGTTTCCTTCTAGCGGGAGACCCCTGGGGGACCCAGTACTTC. As protein: CASSFLLAGDPWGTQYF.

Regarding this clone: At one of its ends the junction is not consistent with the germline gene, which may arise from a read error. This chain joins TRBV15 and TRBJ2-1, with 14 bases aligning to TRBD2. Germline V CDR1 and CDR2: LNHNV, YYDKDF (reference sequence). CDR3 length: 14 residues. The CDR3 protein is CATSEGTSGSEEFF. The DNA of the CDR3 is TGTGCCACCAGCGAAGGGACTAGCGGGAGTGAGGAGTTCTTC.

This rearrangement joins TRBV7-5 to TRBJ1-5; the table names TRBD1, a call not compared with the DNA. TRBV7-5 corresponds to a pseudogene. The length of the CDR3 is 17 residues. The CDR3 nucleotides read TGTGCCAGAAGCGCAAACCGGGACCAGGGGAAGCATCAGCCCCAGCATTTT. This encodes CARSANRDQGKHQPQHF.

V gene TRBV11-2 combines with J gene TRBJ2-3; 8 positions agree with TRBD1. V dropped 5 bases and J dropped 9; count of bases not matched to a gene: 19. This CDR3 spans 17 amino acids. The germline V gene encodes CDR1 SGHAT and CDR2 FQNNGV. The CDR3, as DNA: TGTGCCAGCAGCCCCAGGGTGGGGGACAGGCTTTTCCGCACGCAGTATTTT. Protein: CASSPRVGDRLFRTQYF.

The genes are TRBV6-5 and TRBJ1-2; TRBD1 matches at 7 bases. V was clipped by 1 base and J by 0 bases; unmatched bases: 5. In germline, CDR1 is MNHEY, CDR2 SVGAGI. The CDR3 totals 16 residues. The CDR3 region has the DNA TGTGCCAGCAGTTACTTGACAGGGTCCTCTAACTATGGCTACACCTTC. It codes for CASSYLTGSSNYGYTF.

CDR3 sequence: CASGTLRAANVLTF. The CDR3 DNA reads TGTGCCAGTGGTACCCTCAGGGCGGCCAACGTCCTGACTTTC. The chain combines TRBV2 with TRBJ2-6; TRBD1 might be the D (5 bases). This CDR3 region has 14 residues. V was clipped by 9 bases and J by 6 bases, with 15 bases between them. Germline V gives CDR1 SNHLY, CDR2 FYNNEI. The whole variable domain, filled in from reference TRBV2 and TRBJ2-6, reads EPEVTQTPSHQVTQMGQEVILRCVPISNHLYFYWYRQILGQKVEFLVSFYNNEISEKSEIFDDQFSVERPDGSNFTLKIRSTKLEDSAMYFCASGTLRAANVLTFGAGSRLTVL.

The J gene is TRBJ2-4, the V gene TRBV19, with D perhaps assigned TRBD1 or TRBD2 (6 bases each). This CDR3 contains 15 residues. Per germline, CDR1 LNHDA and CDR2 SQIVND (reference sequence). V lost 7 bases to trimming and J lost 0 bases, with 13 bases between them. For the CDR3, the DNA is TGTGCCAGTACCCCTAGGGGGGTAGCCAAAAACATTCAGTACTTC. Its translation: CASTPRGVAKNIQYF.

The rearrangement joins TRBV7-2 to TRBJ1-2; 9 nucleotides match TRBD1. The CDR3 is 14 amino acids. Trimming cost V 5 bases and J 7 bases; bases outside gene matches: 8. Looked up from germline, CDR1 is SGHTA and CDR2 is FQGNSA. The CDR3 bases are TGTGCCAGCAGCATTCGGACAGGGGATATTGGCTACACCTTC. As protein: CASSIRTGDIGYTF.

The gene calls are TRBV21-1 and TRBJ1-5. TRBV21-1 is labeled a pseudogene. This CDR3 is built from 13 residues. DNA for the CDR3: TGTGCCAGCAGCAGGGAGGGGAGGCAGCCCCAGCATTTT. As protein: CASSREGRQPQHF.

The DNA of the CDR3 is TGTGCCAGCAGCTCCGGTTACAACGAAAAACTGTTTTTT. Translation: CASSSGYNEKLFF. The V call is TRBV5-6, the J call TRBJ1-4, with no clear D. V was shortened by 3 bases and J by 8 bases, with 11 bases between the two germline ends. This CDR3 contains 13 residues. Germline V lookup: CDR1 SGHDT, CDR2 YYEEEE. Drawing the rest from reference TRBV5-6 and TRBJ1-4, the complete variable domain is DAGVTQSPTHLIKTRGQQVTLRCSPKSGHDTVSWYQQALGQGPQFIFQYYEEEERQRGNFPDRFSGHQFPNYSSELNVNALLLGDSALYLCASSSGYNEKLFFGSGTQLSVL.

J is TRBJ2-7 and V is TRBV6-2 or TRBV6-3, with 8 bases identical to TRBD1. Germline-derived CDR1 and CDR2 are MNHEY and SVGEGT. CDR3 length: 15 amino acids. With 5 bases clipped from V and 4 bases from J, the junction kept 10 bases outside the gene matches. CDR3 amino acids: CASSQGQGGIYEQYF. The CDR3 nucleotides are TGTGCCAGCAGTCAAGGACAGGGCGGAATTTACGAGCAGTACTTC.

The chain couples TRBV19 to TRBJ2-2, with 9 bases lining up with TRBD1. CDR1 LNHDA and CDR2 SQIVND come from the germline V gene (reference sequence). This CDR3 is built from 16 residues. The V segment lost 7 bases and the J segment 5 bases; nucleotides outside the gene matches: 11. CDR3 protein: CASTPRTGVGTGELFF. The CDR3 DNA sequence: TGTGCCAGTACCCCCCGGACAGGGGTAGGAACCGGGGAGCTGTTTTTT.